Below are 21 T cell receptor beta chains sequenced from a single sample in a study of OX40 agonist ivuxolimab in advanced cancers. The library was obtained by the immunoSEQ multiplex PCR assay. TCRdb holds this immuneACCESS table with in-frame rearrangements only. Some clones are missing; in checked studies, unresolved V genes explain under half, and the rest has no known cause. For this sample the table gives some 74,000 clones, of which 91% were detected only once. The top ten clones comprise around 6.9% of the sample. The specimen was CD4+ or CD8+ T cells sorted from blood, collected in a trial of the OX40 agonist ivuxolimab. The receptors shown here come from an adult with an advanced solid tumor such as melanoma, head and neck, liver or kidney cancer.

The chain combines TRBV4-1 with TRBJ1-1, with 7 bases fitting TRBD1. V shed 4 bases and J 4 bases; nucleotides not matched to a gene: 6. Per the germline V gene, CDR1 is MGHRA and CDR2 is YSYEKL. The CDR3 length is 14 residues. The CDR3 DNA reads TGCGCCAGCAGCCTACAGGGGTTAGGCACTGAAGCTTTCTTT. Its protein product is CASSLQGLGTEAFF.

DNA of the CDR3: TGTGCCAGCAGTGAAGTCTCTGGAAACACCATATATTTT. Its protein product is CASSEVSGNTIYF. V and J are TRBV6-1 and TRBJ1-3; D gene unclear. With 1 base removed from V and 0 bases from J, the gap between germline ends came to 1 base. The CDR3 extends over 13 amino acids. Germline-derived CDR1 and CDR2 are MNHNS and SASEGT.

This chain links TRBV25-1 with TRBJ2-3; D is unresolved. The V and J ends lost 8 bases and 3 bases respectively, with 9 bases between them. Per germline, CDR1 MGHDK and CDR2 SYGVNS. This CDR3 contains 12 residues. The CDR3 is CASRPATDTQYF. CDR3 sequence (DNA): TGTGCCAGCCGACCAGCGACAGATACGCAGTATTTT.

The rearrangement joins TRBV11-2 to TRBJ1-2; 8 nucleotides match TRBD1. J gave up 11 bases and V 5 bases, and 10 bases lay outside the gene matches. The CDR3 is 13 residues long. CDR1 and CDR2 from the germline V gene are SGHAT and FQNNGV. CDR3 amino acids: CASSRDTRQGYTF. Here the CDR3 DNA reads TGTGCCAGCAGCAGAGACACTAGACAGGGGTACACCTTC.

This chain joins TRBV25-1 and TRBJ2-3; no firm D call. V lost 3 bases, J lost 0 bases, and 7 bases lay in between. CDR3 length: 14 residues. CDR1 and CDR2 (germline): MGHDK, SYGVNS. In DNA, the CDR3 is TGTGCCAGCAGTGATACCTCTAGCACAGATACGCAGTATTTT. Protein: CASSDTSSTDTQYF.

This chain links TRBV28 with TRBJ2-7; D is tentatively TRBD1 or TRBD2 (5 bases each). The ends were cut back, 4 bases at V and 4 bases at J, with 20 bases in the middle. CDR1 MDHEN and CDR2 SYDVKM come from the germline V gene. The CDR3 covers 16 residues. This CDR3 reads CASSSASGTSIYEQYF. The CDR3 DNA sequence: TGTGCCAGCAGTTCAGCATCCGGGACCTCTATTTACGAGCAGTACTTC.

The J gene is TRBJ2-5, the V gene TRBV5-1; D is ambiguous. The closer fit of TRBJ2-7 to the DNA end suggests the J call may be wrong. The CDR3 has 13 amino acids. Germline V CDR1 and CDR2: SGHRS, YFSETQ. CDR3 bases: TGCGCCAGCACTGAAGACACCTCCTACGAGCAGTACTTC. It yields the protein CASTEDTSYEQYF.

CDR3 DNA sequence: TGTGCCAGCAGCCCCGCCACCTACGAGCAGTACTTC. The encoded protein is CASSPATYEQYF. This chain connects TRBV7-2 to TRBJ2-7; D unclear. V lost 5 bases and J lost 2, with 7 bases in between. There are 12 residues in the CDR3. Per germline, CDR1 SGHTA and CDR2 FQGNSA.

CDR3 coding DNA: TGTGCCAGCAGCTTAATAGACAGAGATACGCAGTATTTT. Encoded protein: CASSLIDRDTQYF. The chain links TRBV7-2 to TRBJ2-3; D perhaps matches TRBD1 (5 bases). The CDR3 contains 13 residues. Germline CDR1 SGHTA, CDR2 FQGNSA. V was trimmed by 2 bases and J by 5 bases, leaving 8 bases between them.

This clone has only one observation. The V call is TRBV28, the J call TRBJ1-4, with 10 nucleotides matching TRBD1. V dropped 6 bases and J dropped 3; count of bases not matched to a gene: 13. Per germline, CDR1 MDHEN and CDR2 SYDVKM. The CDR3 runs 18 residues. CDR3 DNA: TGTGCCAGCAGCGACCCACGACAGGGGGCATCGTCTAATGAAAAACTGTTTTTT. Residues: CASSDPRQGASSNEKLFF.

V gene TRBV5-4 combines with J gene TRBJ2-5, with TRBD1 identical over 8 bases. Germline values: CDR1 SGHNT, CDR2 YYREEE (reference sequence). V was clipped by 1 base and J by 4 bases; unmatched bases: 3. The CDR3 has 14 residues. The CDR3 loop is CASSLQGAGETQYF. As DNA, the CDR3 is TGTGCCAGCAGCTTGCAGGGGGCGGGAGAGACCCAGTACTTC.

The V gene is TRBV19, the J gene TRBJ2-1, with D tentatively TRBD2 (6 bases). CDR3 length: 13 residues. Per the germline V gene, CDR1 is LNHDA and CDR2 is SQIVND (reference sequence). Trimming cost V 5 bases and J 8 bases, with 13 bases left between them. The CDR3 DNA follows: TGTGCCAGTAGTTTCTTGACTAGGGATGAGCAGTTCTTC. This codes for CASSFLTRDEQFF. Looking up the rest from reference TRBV19 and TRBJ2-1 gives the full variable domain: DGGITQSPKYLFRKEGQNVTLSCEQNLNHDAMYWYRQDPGQGLRLIYYSQIVNDFQKGDIAEGYSVSREKKESFPLTVTSAQKNPTAFYLCASSFLTRDEQFFGPGTRLTVL.

J is TRBJ2-4 and V is TRBV7-9; 7 bases are a match to TRBD2. The CDR3 spans 15 residues. The germline CDR1 and CDR2 sequences are SEHNR and FQNEAQ (reference sequence). V dropped 5 bases and J dropped 3; count of bases not matched to a gene: 7. CDR3 bases: TGTGCCAGCAGCAGCCGTTGGGACTACAAAAACATTCAGTACTTC. As protein: CASSSRWDYKNIQYF.

V usage is TRBV19 and J usage is TRBJ2-7; 10 nucleotides line up with TRBD2. The CDR3 is 13 amino acids. V lost 4 bases to trimming and J lost 6 bases; unmatched junction nucleotides: 3. Per the germline V gene, CDR1 is LNHDA and CDR2 is SQIVND (reference sequence). CDR3 sequence: CASSRLAGSEQYF. CDR3 coding DNA: TGTGCCAGTAGTAGACTAGCGGGCAGCGAGCAGTACTTC.

In its sample, this clone was seen once. The chain has TRBV28 and TRBJ2-7; D call uncertain. This CDR3 has 14 amino acids. The germline gives CDR1 MDHEN, CDR2 SYDVKM. The V gene lost 8 bases and the J gene lost 5 bases, with 19 bases spanning the gap. The CDR3 sequence: CASVMTGVPHEQYF. In DNA form, the CDR3 reads TGTGCCAGCGTCATGACTGGGGTTCCCCACGAGCAGTACTTC.

The chain employs TRBV10-3 and TRBJ2-1; D gene unclear. The CDR3 runs 13 residues. Per the germline V gene, CDR1 is ENHRY and CDR2 is SYGVKD. Trimming removed 7 bases at V and 4 bases at J, with 11 bases between. In DNA, the CDR3 is TGTGCCATCAAAGAGCCGTTTTACAATGAGCAGTTCTTC. As protein: CAIKEPFYNEQFF.

The chain combines TRBV6-1 with TRBJ2-7; 10 bases fit TRBD1. This CDR3 has 15 amino acids. J lost 7 bases, V lost 5 bases, and 11 bases had no gene match. Looked up from germline, CDR1 is MNHNS and CDR2 is SASEGT. CDR3 protein: CASSIPGQGKGEQYF. The DNA for the CDR3 is TGTGCCAGCAGTATACCGGGACAGGGGAAAGGGGAGCAGTACTTC.

The chain employs TRBV11-1 and TRBJ2-1, with 7 nucleotides matching TRBD1. The germline CDR1 and CDR2 sequences are SGHAT and FQDESV (reference sequence). The V gene end was trimmed by 1 base and the J gene end by 4 bases; junction bases not matched to a gene: 4. The CDR3 is made up of 15 amino acids. The CDR3 sequence: CASSLGGTAYNEQFF. In DNA form, the CDR3 reads TGTGCCAGCAGCTTAGGAGGGACAGCTTACAATGAGCAGTTCTTC.

CDR3 sequence (DNA): TGTGCCAGCAGTGCCCCTGGGCGCGCCCGGGGGAGGAATCAGCCCCAGCATTTT. Translation gives CASSAPGRARGRNQPQHF. The rearrangement uses TRBV6-1 and TRBJ1-5; tentatively, D is TRBD1 (5 bases). The V gene's germline CDR1 is MNHNS and CDR2 SASEGT. The CDR3 has 18 amino acids. Trimming removed 4 bases from V and 4 bases from J, with 23 bases in between.

The J gene is TRBJ1-2, the V gene TRBV7-2, with 12 positions matching TRBD1. In germline, CDR1 is SGHTA, CDR2 FQGNSA. V dropped 4 bases and J dropped 8; count of bases not matched to a gene: 8. The CDR3 consists of 15 residues. The CDR3 is CASSSGQGARVGYTF. CDR3 nucleotide sequence: TGTGCCAGCAGCTCGGGACAGGGGGCAAGGGTAGGCTACACCTTC.

The chain joins TRBV7-9 to TRBJ2-7, with D possibly being TRBD2 (6 bases). Germline V gives CDR1 SEHNR, CDR2 FQNEAQ (reference sequence). The CDR3 has 12 amino acids. V lost 5 bases to trimming and J lost 4 bases, with 9 bases between them. CDR3 sequence: CASSIRGYEQYF. The CDR3 nucleotides read TGTGCCAGCAGCATACGGGGGTACGAGCAGTACTTC.